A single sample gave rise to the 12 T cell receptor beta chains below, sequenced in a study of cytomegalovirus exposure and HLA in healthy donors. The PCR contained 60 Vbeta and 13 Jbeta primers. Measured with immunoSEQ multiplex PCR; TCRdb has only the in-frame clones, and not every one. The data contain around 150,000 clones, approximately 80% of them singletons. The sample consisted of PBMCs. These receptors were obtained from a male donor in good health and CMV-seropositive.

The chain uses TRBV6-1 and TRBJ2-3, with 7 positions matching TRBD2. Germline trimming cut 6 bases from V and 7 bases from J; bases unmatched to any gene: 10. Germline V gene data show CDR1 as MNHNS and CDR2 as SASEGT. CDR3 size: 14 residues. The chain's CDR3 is CASRRGGSVNTQYF. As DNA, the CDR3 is TGTGCCAGCAGGCGGGGCGGGAGTGTAAATACGCAGTATTTT.

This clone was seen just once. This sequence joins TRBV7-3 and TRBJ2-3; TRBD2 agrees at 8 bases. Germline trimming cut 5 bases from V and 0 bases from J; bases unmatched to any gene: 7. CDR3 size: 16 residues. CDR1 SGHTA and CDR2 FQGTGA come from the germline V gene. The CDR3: CASSIGAGVSTDTQYF. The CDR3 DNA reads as TGTGCCAGCAGCATAGGAGCGGGAGTGAGCACAGATACGCAGTATTTT.

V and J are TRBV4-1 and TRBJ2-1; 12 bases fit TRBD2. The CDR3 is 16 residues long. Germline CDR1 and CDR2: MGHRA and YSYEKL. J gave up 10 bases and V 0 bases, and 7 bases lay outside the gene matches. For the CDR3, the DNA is TGCGCCAGCAGCCAAGATTCTAGCGGGAGGGCCTGGGAGCAGTTCTTC. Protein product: CASSQDSSGRAWEQFF.

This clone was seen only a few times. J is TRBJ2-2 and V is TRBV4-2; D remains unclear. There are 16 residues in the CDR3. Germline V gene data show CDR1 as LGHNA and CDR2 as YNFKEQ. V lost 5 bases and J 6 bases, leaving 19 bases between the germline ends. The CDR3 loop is CASSSHFGSRAGELFF. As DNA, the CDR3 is TGTGCCAGCAGCTCGCACTTCGGGTCCCGCGCCGGGGAGCTGTTTTTT.

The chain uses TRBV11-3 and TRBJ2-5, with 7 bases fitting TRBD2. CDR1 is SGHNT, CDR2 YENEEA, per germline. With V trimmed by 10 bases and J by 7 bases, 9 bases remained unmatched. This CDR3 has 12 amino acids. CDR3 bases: TGTGCCACCGGAGGGTCGGGAGGGACCCAGTACTTC. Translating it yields CATGGSGGTQYF.

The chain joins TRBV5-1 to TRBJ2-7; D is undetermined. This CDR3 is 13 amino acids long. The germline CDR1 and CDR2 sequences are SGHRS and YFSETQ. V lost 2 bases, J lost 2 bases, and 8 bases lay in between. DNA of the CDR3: TGCGCCAGCAGCTTAGCAGGAACCTACGAGCAGTACTTC. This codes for CASSLAGTYEQYF.

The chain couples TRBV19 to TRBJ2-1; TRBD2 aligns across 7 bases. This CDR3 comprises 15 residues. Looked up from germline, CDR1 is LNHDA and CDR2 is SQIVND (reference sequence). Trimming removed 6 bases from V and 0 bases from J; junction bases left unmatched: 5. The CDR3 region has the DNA TGTGCCAGTAGGAAAGCGGGAAACTCCTACAATGAGCAGTTCTTC. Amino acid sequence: CASRKAGNSYNEQFF.

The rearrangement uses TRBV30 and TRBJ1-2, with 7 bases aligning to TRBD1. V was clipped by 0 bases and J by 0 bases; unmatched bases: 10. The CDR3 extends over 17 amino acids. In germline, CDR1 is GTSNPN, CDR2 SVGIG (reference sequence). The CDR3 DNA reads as TGTGCCTGGAGTGTTCGGGACAGAGGGTACTCTAACTATGGCTACACCTTC. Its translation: CAWSVRDRGYSNYGYTF. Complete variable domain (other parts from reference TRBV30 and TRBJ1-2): SQTIHQWPATLVQPVGSPLSLECTVEGTSNPNLYWYRQAAGRGLQLLFYSVGIGQISSEVPQNLSASRPQDRQFILSSKKLLLSDSGFYLCAWSVRDRGYSNYGYTFGSGTRLTVV.

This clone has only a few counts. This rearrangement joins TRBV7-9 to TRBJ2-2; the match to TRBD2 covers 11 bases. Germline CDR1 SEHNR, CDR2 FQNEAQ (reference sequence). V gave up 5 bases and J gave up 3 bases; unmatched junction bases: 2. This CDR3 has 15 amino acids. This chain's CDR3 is CASSKLAGDTGELFF. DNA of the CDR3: TGTGCCAGCAGCAAACTAGCGGGAGACACCGGGGAGCTGTTTTTT. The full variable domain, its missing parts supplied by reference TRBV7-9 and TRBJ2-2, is DTGVSQNPRHKITKRGQNVTFRCDPISEHNRLYWYRQTLGQGPEFLTYFQNEAQLEKSRLLSDRFSAERPKGSFSTLEIQRTEQGDSAMYLCASSKLAGDTGELFFGEGSRLTVL.

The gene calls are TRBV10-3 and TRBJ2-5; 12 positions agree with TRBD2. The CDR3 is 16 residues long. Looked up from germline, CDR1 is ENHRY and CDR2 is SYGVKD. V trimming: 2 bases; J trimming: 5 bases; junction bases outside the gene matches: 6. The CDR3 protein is CAISETSGRPRETQYF. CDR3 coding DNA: TGTGCCATCAGTGAGACTAGCGGGAGGCCGCGGGAGACCCAGTACTTC.

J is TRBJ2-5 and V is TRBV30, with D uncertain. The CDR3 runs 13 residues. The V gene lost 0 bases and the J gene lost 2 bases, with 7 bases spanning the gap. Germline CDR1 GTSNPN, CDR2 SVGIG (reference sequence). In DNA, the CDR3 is TGTGCCTGGAGTGTAATGAGTCAAGAGACCCAGTACTTC. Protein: CAWSVMSQETQYF.

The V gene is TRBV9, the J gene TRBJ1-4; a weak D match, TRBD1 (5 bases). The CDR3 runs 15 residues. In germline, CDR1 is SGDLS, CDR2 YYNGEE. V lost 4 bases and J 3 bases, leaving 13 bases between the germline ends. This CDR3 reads CASSPGGTANEKLFF. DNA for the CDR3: TGTGCCAGCAGCCCGGGGGGGACGGCTAATGAAAAACTGTTTTTT.